This TCR beta chain stems from a study of blood T cell repertoires in COVID-19. Overall study: Italy, Spain and the United States were the sources of the convalescent and acute COVID-19 samples. The analysed material was cDNA or gDNA that came from T cells, B-cell-depleted T cells, or PBMCs.

This CDR3 is built from 17 residues. Trimming removed 6 bases from V and 3 bases from J; junction bases left unmatched: 14. Germline V CDR1 and CDR2: LNHDA, SQIVND (reference sequence). Authors' analysis steps: Reference gene primer amplification in the assay estimated nucleated cell counts. The table came from immunoSEQ multiplex PCR; TCRdb's copy has only in-frame clones and leaves some out. The V and J calls and the clone size are those of that table, but D and trimming were determined from the DNA. The data hold 300,000 to 350,000 clones, with 90% observed a single time. The J gene is TRBJ2-7, the V gene TRBV19; 10 bases line up with TRBD2. The TCR originated in a woman between 18 and 29 years old with acute COVID-19. Sequencing was done on a sample of PBMCs or T cells enriched from blood (not recorded which). CDR3 residues: CASSPRDPRTSGYEQYF. The CDR3 region has the DNA TGTGCCAGTAGCCCCCGGGACCCTCGGACTAGCGGCTACGAGCAGTACTTC.